A selection of T cell receptor beta chains follows, all from one sample in a study of blood T cell repertoires in COVID-19. Using immunoSEQ multiplex PCR, the repertoire was profiled, and TCRdb retains in-frame clones only, with some absent. There are 200,000 to 250,000 clones in the sample; 70% to 90% occur only once, and roughly 15% lies in the top ten. Sequenced input: PBMCs or T cells enriched from blood (not recorded which). The receptors were gathered from a woman aged 50 to 65 with acute COVID-19. CDR3s include the opening cysteine and the closing phenylalanine or tryptophan. D genes are given only for firm matches. Rows give clone size only sometimes, using once, few, many, or a class for an expanded clone.

j_gene,len,abundance,v_gene,d_gene,CDR3aa,CDR3nt
TRBJ2-2,13,.,TRBV5-1,.,CASSQRGTGELFF,TGCGCCAGCAGCCAACGGGGAACCGGGGAGCTGTTTTTT
TRBJ2-7,14,.,TRBV7-2,TRBD1,CASTSDRGLGEQYF,TGTGCCAGCACGAGCGACAGGGGGCTAGGCGAGCAGTACTTC
TRBJ2-1,12,.,TRBV6-5,TRBD1,CASSYPDREQFF,TGTGCCAGCAGTTACCCCGACAGGGAACAGTTCTTC
TRBJ1-3,14,.,TRBV30,.,CAWSIGGSGNTIYF,TGTGCCTGGAGTATCGGTGGTTCTGGAAACACCATATATTTT
TRBJ2-5,14,.,TRBV7-9,.,CASSGRRREETQYF,TGTGCCAGCAGCGGGCGTCGGAGGGAGGAGACCCAGTACTTC
TRBJ2-1,16,.,TRBV9,.,CASSVSMGEAGNEQFF,TGTGCCAGCAGCGTTAGTATGGGGGAGGCCGGCAATGAGCAGTTCTTC
TRBJ2-5,13,.,TRBV9,TRBD1,CASSPDPYGQEYF,TGTGCCAGCAGCCCAGACCCGTATGGACAGGAGTACTTC
TRBJ2-7,17,.,TRBV5-1,TRBD2,CASRIGTSGSSAGEQYF,TGCGCCAGCAGGATAGGGACTAGCGGGAGCTCGGCGGGGGAGCAGTACTTC
TRBJ1-2,11,.,TRBV6-5,.,CASSTGGGYTF,TGTGCCAGCAGCACTGGCGGTGGCTACACCTTC
TRBJ2-1,15,.,TRBV9,TRBD2,CASSVVWRESDEQFF,TGTGCCAGCAGCGTAGTATGGCGGGAGTCGGATGAGCAGTTCTTC
TRBJ2-7,16,.,TRBV6-2/TRBV6-3,TRBD2,CASSYRQTSGTYEQYF,TGTGCCAGCAGTTATCGCCAGACTAGCGGGACCTACGAGCAGTACTTC
TRBJ2-1,14,.,TRBV10-3,TRBD1,CAISKGQGANEQFF,TGTGCCATCAGTAAGGGACAGGGGGCGAATGAGCAGTTCTTC
TRBJ2-7,15,once,TRBV6-5,TRBD2,CASSYSRTSNYEQYF,TGTGCCAGCAGTTACTCGCGGACTAGCAACTACGAGCAGTACTTC
TRBJ1-4,16,few,TRBV7-8,.,CASSSGRVASLEKLFF,TGTGCCAGCAGCTCCGGCAGGGTGGCTTCCCTTGAAAAACTGTTTTTT
TRBJ2-7,15,.,TRBV28,TRBD2,CASSPPGGRAYEQYF,TGTGCCAGCAGCCCTCCAGGCGGGAGGGCCTACGAGCAGTACTTC
TRBJ2-1,15,few,TRBV11-3,TRBD1,CASSLGQGAGNEQFF,TGTGCCAGCAGCTTAGGGCAGGGGGCGGGAAATGAGCAGTTCTTC
TRBJ2-7,15,.,TRBV4-3,TRBD2,CASSQASGSSYEQYF,TGCGCCAGCAGCCAAGCCAGCGGGAGCTCCTACGAGCAGTACTTC
TRBJ1-2,14,.,TRBV6-5,.,CASSNVGTVMGYTF,TGTGCCAGCAGCAACGTTGGCACAGTCATGGGCTACACCTTC
TRBJ2-7,12,once,TRBV6-5,TRBD2,CASGLAAYEQYF,TGTGCCAGCGGGCTAGCGGCCTACGAGCAGTACTTC
TRBJ2-7,15,few,TRBV4-1,.,CASSGAFPQSYEQYF,TGCGCCAGCAGCGGAGCTTTTCCTCAATCCTACGAGCAGTACTTC
TRBJ2-2,11,.,TRBV7-9,.,CASSENEELFF,TGTGCCAGCAGCGAGAATGAGGAGTTGTTTTTT
TRBJ1-1,14,.,TRBV4-1,.,CASSLGRATLGAFF,TGCGCCAGCAGCCTGGGGAGGGCCACCCTCGGAGCTTTCTTT
TRBJ1-1,14,.,TRBV4-1,.,CASSQDSGNTEAFF,TGCGCCAGCAGCCAAGATTCGGGTAACACTGAAGCTTTCTTT
TRBJ2-7,13,.,TRBV7-2,.,CASSLAGGDEQYF,TGTGCCAGCAGCTTAGCCGGGGGTGACGAGCAGTACTTC
TRBJ1-2,19,.,TRBV9,TRBD1,CASSVDDRGETPLGYGYTF,TGTGCCAGCAGCGTAGACGACAGGGGAGAAACGCCGCTCGGCTATGGCTACACCTTC
TRBJ1-3,14,.,TRBV7-8,.,CASSLAQGGNTIYF,TGTGCCAGCAGCTTAGCGCAGGGTGGAAACACCATATATTTT
TRBJ2-2,15,.,TRBV7-3,TRBD1,CASSPTGGLTGELFF,TGTGCCAGCAGCCCTACAGGGGGGCTCACCGGGGAGCTGTTTTTT
TRBJ2-1,12,.,TRBV29-1,TRBD2,CSVKRGNNEQFF,TGCAGCGTTAAGCGGGGCAACAATGAGCAGTTCTTC
TRBJ2-1,15,.,TRBV7-3,TRBD2,CASSRTSGRDNEQFF,TGTGCCAGCAGCCGGACTAGCGGGAGGGACAATGAGCAGTTCTTC
TRBJ1-1,12,.,TRBV28,.,CASSFWSQEAFF,TGTGCCAGCAGTTTTTGGAGCCAAGAAGCTTTCTTT
TRBJ2-3,16,many,TRBV15,TRBD1,CATSSVSGQGWGTQYF,TGTGCCACCAGCAGCGTATCGGGACAGGGGTGGGGTACGCAGTATTTT
TRBJ2-7,15,.,TRBV7-2,TRBD2,CASSLDLAVFYEQYF,TGTGCCAGCAGCTTAGATCTAGCGGTTTTCTACGAGCAGTACTTC
TRBJ1-5,14,.,TRBV5-4,TRBD1,CASSLQGINQPQHF,TGTGCCAGCAGCTTACAGGGGATCAATCAGCCCCAGCATTTT
TRBJ1-2,13,.,TRBV3-1/TRBV3-2,.,CASSGGSNYGYTF,TGTGCCAGCAGTGGGGGCTCGAACTATGGCTACACCTTC
TRBJ1-1,14,.,TRBV7-3,.,CASSFPGGGTEAFF,TGTGCCAGCAGCTTTCCGGGGGGGGGCACTGAAGCTTTCTTT
TRBJ2-3,18,.,TRBV3-1/TRBV3-2,TRBD1,CASSLNLRGDRAADTQYF,TGTGCCAGCAGCCTCAACCTCCGGGGGGACAGGGCAGCGGATACGCAGTATTTT
TRBJ2-1,16,.,TRBV7-8,TRBD2,CASSLARGGRGNEQFF,TGTGCCAGCAGCTTAGCGCGCGGGGGAAGGGGCAATGAGCAGTTCTTC
TRBJ2-6,15,.,TRBV5-1,.,CASSVEGTGANVLTF,TGCGCCAGCAGCGTAGAGGGTACTGGGGCCAACGTCCTGACTTTC
TRBJ2-7,13,once,TRBV18,.,CASSPQDTYEQYF,TGTGCCAGCTCACCACAAGACACCTACGAGCAGTACTTC
TRBJ2-7,16,.,TRBV7-6,.,CASSLGRAEDPYEQYF,TGTGCCAGCAGCTTAGGAAGAGCGGAAGACCCCTACGAGCAGTACTTC